The rows below give T cell receptor beta chains drawn from one sample of a study of T cells after yellow fever vaccination. TCRdb fed the 5' RACE reads into MiXCR, producing one record per CDR3 protein. This sample yields a few hundred thousand distinct CDR3 sequences, of which roughly 9% are seen a single time; about 3.5% belongs to the top ten. Sequenced here: CD4+ T cells sorted from PBMCs, sampled 5 days after the yellow fever booster vaccination. The source is a man aged 18 to 30 who received the YFV17D yellow fever vaccine. Both conserved end residues are part of each CDR3. A D gene is named only where the DNA matches it firmly. For some rows the clone size is stated as once, few or many, or as a class when expanded; others skip it.

TRBJ2-2	TRBV7-9	many	TRBD1	CASSRDRVEAGELFF	TGTGCCAGCAGCCGGGACAGGGTAGAGGCCGGGGAGCTGTTTTTT
TRBJ1-5	TRBV12-3/TRBV12-4	few	-	CASSTLGGRQPQHF	TGTGCCAGCAGTACCCTGGGGGGGCGGCAGCCCCAGCATTTT
TRBJ2-7	TRBV2	many	-	CASNLGAYEQYF	TGTGCCAGCAATTTAGGGGCCTACGAGCAGTACTTC
TRBJ1-6	TRBV2	few	-	CASRPGRWNNSPLHF	TGTGCCAGCAGACCGGGACGGTGGAATAATTCACCCCTCCACTTT
TRBJ1-2	TRBV6-6	many	-	CASSFLVNYGYTF	TGTGCCAGCAGCTTCCTAGTGAACTATGGCTACACCTTC
TRBJ2-1	TRBV5-4	few	-	CASSLSSSSYNEQFF	TGTGCCAGCAGCTTATCTTCCAGCTCCTACAATGAGCAGTTCTTC
TRBJ2-7	TRBV4-2	few	-	CASSQGDWGSSYEQYF	TGTGCCAGCAGCCAAGGAGATTGGGGAAGCTCCTACGAGCAGTACTTC
TRBJ1-1	TRBV6-5	few	TRBD1	CASYDPGTGATEAFF	TGTGCCAGCTACGATCCCGGGACAGGGGCTACTGAAGCTTTCTTT
TRBJ1-1	TRBV7-2	few	-	CASSLDGYSGAEAFF	TGTGCCAGCAGCTTAGACGGGTATTCGGGCGCTGAAGCTTTCTTT
TRBJ1-4	TRBV4-1	many	-	CASSHGFPRGKLFF	TGCGCCAGCAGCCACGGGTTCCCGAGGGGAAAACTGTTTTTT
TRBJ2-6	TRBV10-3	many	-	CAISEPNSHSGANVLTF	TGTGCCATCAGTGAGCCGAACTCGCACTCTGGGGCCAACGTCCTGACTTTC
TRBJ2-2	TRBV5-1	-	-	CASSLAGKGANTGELFF	TGCGCCAGCAGCTTGGCCGGGAAGGGGGCGAACACCGGGGAGCTGTTTTTT
TRBJ2-7	TRBV20-1	few	-	CSARDAGRFYEQYF	TGCAGTGCTAGAGATGCGGGGCGATTCTACGAGCAGTACTTC
TRBJ2-5	TRBV3-1	-	-	CASSQAQGQETQYF	TGTGCCAGCAGCCAGGCCCAAGGGCAAGAGACCCAGTACTTC
TRBJ1-3	TRBV5-1	few	-	CASSHDKGPTSGNTIYF	TGCGCCAGCAGCCACGACAAAGGACCAACCTCTGGAAACACCATATATTTT
TRBJ1-4	TRBV4-3	many	TRBD1	CASSQGGTGVNEKLFF	TGCGCCAGCAGCCAAGGAGGGACAGGGGTTAATGAAAAACTGTTTTTT
TRBJ1-2	TRBV5-1	few	-	CASSLAQSLQGNGYTF	TGCGCCAGCAGCTTGGCCCAAAGCCTCCAAGGGAATGGCTACACCTTC
TRBJ2-3	TRBV25-1	few	-	CASSEGMDASTDTQYF	TGTGCCAGCAGTGAAGGGATGGATGCTAGCACAGATACGCAGTATTTT
TRBJ1-1	TRBV7-2	few	-	CASSFLTEAFF	TGTGCCAGCAGCTTCCTCACTGAAGCTTTCTTT
TRBJ1-5	TRBV30	-	-	CAWSVGHWGGAQHF	TGTGCCTGGAGTGTGGGACACTGGGGTGGGGCCCAGCATTTT
TRBJ2-7	TRBV6-2/TRBV6-3	-	-	CASSYPLTSPTYEQYF	TGTGCCAGCAGTTACCCCCTGACCAGTCCGACCTACGAGCAGTACTTC
TRBJ1-2	TRBV7-3	many	-	CASSLTSGANYGYTF	TGTGCCAGCAGCTTAACGTCCGGAGCTAACTATGGCTACACCTTC
TRBJ2-7	TRBV5-1	-	TRBD1	CASSPRTGSLGEQYF	TGCGCCAGCAGCCCGAGGACAGGGTCCCTGGGTGAGCAGTACTTC
TRBJ1-1	TRBV5-1	few	-	CASSVVGAGTEAFF	TGCGCCAGCAGCGTCGTGGGGGCAGGTACTGAAGCTTTCTTT
TRBJ2-2	TRBV9	-	-	CASSVGWSNTGELFF	TGTGCCAGCAGCGTAGGATGGAGTAACACCGGGGAGCTGTTTTTT
TRBJ2-3	TRBV7-2	-	-	CASSRPGDTQYF	TGTGCCAGCAGCCGTCCGGGAGATACGCAGTATTTT
TRBJ1-1	TRBV7-9	-	-	CASSPIGVNTEAFF	TGTGCCAGCAGCCCTATTGGGGTTAACACTGAAGCTTTCTTT
TRBJ1-1	TRBV6-2/TRBV6-3	-	-	CASKMDGDTEAFF	TGTGCCAGCAAGATGGACGGAGACACTGAAGCTTTCTTT
TRBJ2-5	TRBV12-3/TRBV12-4	-	TRBD1	CASSFGDRGGAETQYF	TGTGCCAGCAGTTTTGGGGACAGGGGTGGGGCGGAGACCCAGTACTTC
TRBJ1-1	TRBV12-3/TRBV12-4	few	TRBD1	CASRNRDRGTEAFF	TGTGCCAGCAGGAACCGGGACAGGGGCACTGAAGCTTTCTTT
TRBJ2-5	TRBV10-3	-	-	CAISGSGNQQETQYF	TGTGCCATCAGTGGGTCCGGGAACCAACAAGAGACCCAGTACTTC
TRBJ1-5	TRBV7-9	many	-	CASSLGAVTNQPQHF	TGTGCCAGCAGCTTAGGGGCAGTTACTAATCAGCCCCAGCATTTT
TRBJ1-4	TRBV18	-	-	CASSPQSLGEKLFF	TGTGCCAGCTCACCACAGTCGCTGGGTGAAAAACTGTTTTTT
TRBJ2-1	TRBV7-2	many	-	CASSPIVSEQFF	TGTGCCAGCAGCCCTATAGTCAGTGAGCAGTTCTTC
TRBJ1-1	TRBV20-1	-	-	CSARDYRINTEAFF	TGCAGTGCTAGAGATTACAGGATAAACACTGAAGCTTTCTTT
TRBJ1-2	TRBV12-3/TRBV12-4	-	-	CASSLTDIYYGYTF	TGTGCCAGCAGCCTGACCGACATTTACTATGGCTACACCTTC
TRBJ1-3	TRBV7-2	many	TRBD1	CASSFTGVVSGNTIYF	TGTGCCAGCAGCTTTACAGGGGTCGTGTCTGGAAACACCATATATTTT
TRBJ2-3	TRBV4-3	few	TRBD1	CASSHWTGASDTQYF	TGCGCCAGCAGCCACTGGACAGGGGCTTCAGATACGCAGTATTTT
TRBJ2-5	TRBV5-1	few	TRBD1	CASSLETGGGRETQYF	TGCGCCAGCAGCTTAGAGACAGGGGGAGGTCGAGAGACCCAGTACTTC
TRBJ2-5	TRBV29-1	-	TRBD2	CSGRLAGVHETQYF	TGCAGCGGCAGACTAGCGGGGGTTCATGAGACCCAGTACTTC
TRBJ1-1	TRBV6-5	many	-	CASSPRIKNTEAFF	TGTGCCAGCAGTCCCAGGATAAAGAACACTGAAGCTTTCTTT
TRBJ1-2	TRBV6-1	-	TRBD1	CASSDGQGYYGYTF	TGTGCCAGCAGTGATGGACAGGGGTACTATGGCTACACCTTC
TRBJ2-4	TRBV4-2	-	-	CASSQVLGSAKNIQYF	TGTGCCAGCAGCCAAGTATTAGGGTCAGCCAAAAACATTCAGTACTTC
TRBJ1-5	TRBV15	-	-	CATSRDRRDPQHF	TGTGCCACCAGCAGAGATCGCAGGGATCCCCAGCATTTT
TRBJ1-2	TRBV24-1	few	-	CATSDVGRSGYTF	TGTGCCACCAGTGATGTGGGGCGGAGTGGCTACACCTTC
TRBJ1-4	TRBV9	few	TRBD1	CASSVGPGDRSEKLFF	TGTGCCAGCAGCGTAGGGCCAGGGGACAGATCTGAAAAACTGTTTTTT
TRBJ1-2	TRBV12-3/TRBV12-4	-	TRBD1	CASSLGQGFGYTF	TGTGCCAGCAGTTTAGGACAGGGTTTCGGCTACACCTTC
TRBJ2-2	TRBV18	-	-	CASSPTDRSGELFF	TGTGCCAGCTCACCGACGGACAGATCCGGGGAGCTGTTTTTT
TRBJ2-1	TRBV5-1	many	-	CASSRTSVGDYNEQFF	TGCGCCAGCAGCCGAACCTCGGTCGGAGACTACAATGAGCAGTTCTTC
TRBJ2-1	TRBV24-1	-	TRBD1	CATSEVARTGAGNEQFF	TGTGCCACCAGTGAAGTTGCCAGGACAGGGGCCGGCAATGAGCAGTTCTTC
TRBJ2-5	TRBV2	few	-	CASKLGRETQYF	TGTGCCAGCAAGTTAGGGCGGGAGACCCAGTACTTC
TRBJ2-1	TRBV5-1	-	TRBD1	CASSVDRVFGNEQFF	TGCGCCAGCAGCGTGGACAGGGTTTTTGGCAATGAGCAGTTCTTC
TRBJ2-5	TRBV5-1	-	-	CASAIRGTQYF	TGCGCCAGCGCCATTAGAGGGACCCAGTACTTC
TRBJ2-1	TRBV4-3	-	TRBD2	CASSQDVLAGNEQFF	TGCGCCAGCAGCCAAGATGTCCTAGCGGGGAATGAGCAGTTCTTC
TRBJ1-3	TRBV4-1	-	-	CASSQFLASGNTIYF	TGCGCCAGCAGCCAATTTTTAGCTTCTGGAAACACCATATATTTT